This T cell receptor (beta chain) was observed in a study of response to subunit inactivated influenza vaccine. TCRdb itself ran the RT-PCR reads through MiXCR, one entry per CDR3 protein. The sample lists hundreds of thousands of distinct CDR3 sequences; roughly 13% were seen once. Study-wide findings and caveats: That few new T cells are recruited by each seasonal influenza vaccination was the authors' suggestion.

About this clonotype: Its cognate antigen is unknown.

This CDR3 has 14 residues. V gave up 4 bases and J gave up 5 bases; unmatched junction bases: 4. Per germline, CDR1 SGHKS and CDR2 YYEKEE (reference sequence). The V call is TRBV5-5, the J call TRBJ2-3; 10 nucleotides align to TRBD1. Sequencing was performed on PBMCs from blood, taken 14 to 15 days before vaccination. The source is a middle-aged man who received an inactivated influenza vaccine. The CDR3 DNA reads TGTGCCAGCAGCACCGACAGGGGGCGAGATACGCAGTATTTT. Its translation is CASSTDRGRDTQYF.